Listed below are T cell receptor beta chains from one sample, sequenced in a study of CD8 T cells in Susac syndrome. TCRdb ran MiXCR on the immunoSEQ multiplex PCR reads and lists one entry per CDR3 protein. Found here are about 140,000 distinct CDR3 sequences, approximately 93% of them singletons; the top ten hold approximately 0.3%. Source material: CD8+ T cells from PBMCs. These receptors were collected from a human donor in good health. The CDR3 runs from the conserved cysteine through the conserved F or W. The D gene is left open where the match is weak. Some rows have no size entry. The others give once, few or many, or a class for an expanded clone.

v_gene: TRBV9; len: 16; d_gene: -; j_gene: TRBJ1-3; abundance: -; CDR3nt: TGTGCCAGCAGCGCGACCCCTACAGCGGACGGAAACACCATATATTTT; CDR3aa: CASSATPTADGNTIYF
v_gene: TRBV6-5; len: 14; d_gene: -; j_gene: TRBJ2-1; abundance: -; CDR3nt: TGTGCCAGCAGCCAGATAAGCTCCTACAATGAGCAGTTCTTC; CDR3aa: CASSQISSYNEQFF
v_gene: TRBV20-1; len: 15; d_gene: TRBD2; j_gene: TRBJ2-1; abundance: -; CDR3nt: TGCAGTGCTTCCCGGAGCGGGAGCAACTACAATGAGCAGTTCTTC; CDR3aa: CSASRSGSNYNEQFF
v_gene: TRBV15; len: 16; d_gene: -; j_gene: TRBJ2-1; abundance: -; CDR3nt: TGTGCCACCAGCAGAGATGGAGCGCCCTCCTACAATGAGCAGTTCTTC; CDR3aa: CATSRDGAPSYNEQFF
v_gene: TRBV18; len: 15; d_gene: -; j_gene: TRBJ2-1; abundance: -; CDR3nt: TGTGCCAGCTCCCCCACTTCGGGAGCCCACAATGAGCAGTTCTTC; CDR3aa: CASSPTSGAHNEQFF
v_gene: TRBV28; len: 12; d_gene: -; j_gene: TRBJ1-2; abundance: -; CDR3nt: TGTGCCAGCAGTTTATCCAGAGAGGGCTACACCTTC; CDR3aa: CASSLSREGYTF
v_gene: TRBV30; len: 14; d_gene: -; j_gene: TRBJ2-6; abundance: -; CDR3nt: TGTGCCTGGAAAACAGGGACTGGGGCCAACGTCCTGACTTTC; CDR3aa: CAWKTGTGANVLTF
v_gene: TRBV2; len: 10; d_gene: -; j_gene: TRBJ2-1; abundance: -; CDR3nt: TGTGCCAGCAGGGCTGGTGAGCAGTTCTTC; CDR3aa: CASRAGEQFF
v_gene: TRBV6-2/TRBV6-3; len: 13; d_gene: -; j_gene: TRBJ2-7; abundance: -; CDR3nt: TGTGCAGCAGGGGCGGTTCTTTCCTACGAGCAGTACTTC; CDR3aa: CAAGAVLSYEQYF
v_gene: TRBV27; len: 14; d_gene: -; j_gene: TRBJ1-2; abundance: -; CDR3nt: TGTGCCAGCAGTGGGTCCAGGGCCAACTATGGCTACACCTTC; CDR3aa: CASSGSRANYGYTF
v_gene: TRBV28; len: 15; d_gene: -; j_gene: TRBJ2-4; abundance: once; CDR3nt: TGTGCCAGCAGTTTACCGGGGACAGCCAAAAACATTCAGTACTTC; CDR3aa: CASSLPGTAKNIQYF
v_gene: TRBV5-4; len: 14; d_gene: -; j_gene: TRBJ1-2; abundance: -; CDR3nt: TGTGCCAGCAGCGCGGACACGCTTAGGGCGGGCTACACCTTC; CDR3aa: CASSADTLRAGYTF
v_gene: TRBV20-1; len: 14; d_gene: -; j_gene: TRBJ2-3; abundance: -; CDR3nt: TGCAGTGCTAGAACGGGTGGGTGGACGGATACGCAGTATTTT; CDR3aa: CSARTGGWTDTQYF
v_gene: TRBV3-1; len: 14; d_gene: -; j_gene: TRBJ1-1; abundance: -; CDR3nt: TGTGCCAGCAGCCAAGAATCTCTGGGCACTGAAGCTTTCTTT; CDR3aa: CASSQESLGTEAFF
v_gene: TRBV2; len: 15; d_gene: -; j_gene: TRBJ2-6; abundance: -; CDR3nt: TGTGCCAGCAGCCTCCCCGAGGACAGGGCCAACGTCCTGACTTTC; CDR3aa: CASSLPEDRANVLTF
v_gene: TRBV27; len: 15; d_gene: TRBD1; j_gene: TRBJ1-1; abundance: -; CDR3nt: TGTGCCAGCAGTCCACGACAGGGGGCAAGCACTGAAGCTTTCTTT; CDR3aa: CASSPRQGASTEAFF
v_gene: TRBV2; len: 15; d_gene: -; j_gene: TRBJ2-1; abundance: -; CDR3nt: TGTGCCAGCAGTATATATATGGGTGACTATACTGAGCAGTTCTTC; CDR3aa: CASSIYMGDYTEQFF
v_gene: TRBV20-1; len: 14; d_gene: TRBD2; j_gene: TRBJ2-1; abundance: -; CDR3nt: TGCAGTGTCCCGAGCGGGAGGGCCTGGGATGAGCAGTTCTTC; CDR3aa: CSVPSGRAWDEQFF
v_gene: TRBV4-3; len: 16; d_gene: TRBD2; j_gene: TRBJ2-7; abundance: -; CDR3nt: TGCGCCAGCAGCCAGTCAGTCGGACTAGCGGGAGTCGAGCAGTACTTC; CDR3aa: CASSQSVGLAGVEQYF
v_gene: TRBV29-1; len: 12; d_gene: -; j_gene: TRBJ1-1; abundance: -; CDR3nt: TGCAGCGTTACGGAGATGAACACTGAAGCTTTCTTT; CDR3aa: CSVTEMNTEAFF
v_gene: TRBV3-1; len: 15; d_gene: -; j_gene: TRBJ2-7; abundance: -; CDR3nt: TGTGCCAGCAGCCAAGCTAGCGTCCTCTCCTACGAGCAGTACTTC; CDR3aa: CASSQASVLSYEQYF
v_gene: TRBV30; len: 12; d_gene: -; j_gene: TRBJ1-2; abundance: -; CDR3nt: TGTGCCTGGAGTTCTGCTTTAGGAGGCTACACCTTC; CDR3aa: CAWSSALGGYTF
v_gene: TRBV6-2/TRBV6-3; len: 13; d_gene: -; j_gene: TRBJ2-2; abundance: -; CDR3nt: TGTGCCAGCAGTTACTCGTACACCGGGGAGCTGTTTTTT; CDR3aa: CASSYSYTGELFF
v_gene: TRBV12-3/TRBV12-4; len: 16; d_gene: -; j_gene: TRBJ1-5; abundance: -; CDR3nt: TGTGCCAGCAGTTTAGAAGTGGGGGGCCTCAATCAGCCCCAGCATTTT; CDR3aa: CASSLEVGGLNQPQHF
v_gene: TRBV20-1; len: 12; d_gene: -; j_gene: TRBJ2-1; abundance: -; CDR3nt: TGCAGTGCCCGGGACCGAAGCAATGAGCAGTTCTTC; CDR3aa: CSARDRSNEQFF
v_gene: TRBV3-1; len: 15; d_gene: -; j_gene: TRBJ2-7; abundance: -; CDR3nt: TGTGCCAGCAGCCAAGGAGGACAGTTAAAGGCCGAGCAGTACTTC; CDR3aa: CASSQGGQLKAEQYF
v_gene: TRBV27; len: 14; d_gene: -; j_gene: TRBJ2-7; abundance: -; CDR3nt: TGTGCCAGCAGTTCCCGAGGGAGCTTGTACGAGCAGTACTTC; CDR3aa: CASSSRGSLYEQYF
v_gene: TRBV15; len: 15; d_gene: TRBD2; j_gene: TRBJ2-1; abundance: -; CDR3nt: TGTGCCACCAGCGTGCGGGGGGGGACCTACAATGAGCAGTTCTTC; CDR3aa: CATSVRGGTYNEQFF
v_gene: TRBV2; len: 11; d_gene: TRBD2; j_gene: TRBJ2-1; abundance: -; CDR3nt: TGTGCCAGCAGCGTCGCGGGGGGGCAGTTCTTC; CDR3aa: CASSVAGGQFF
v_gene: TRBV20-1; len: 14; d_gene: TRBD2; j_gene: TRBJ2-3; abundance: -; CDR3nt: TGCAGTGCTAGCCAGCGGGATTACCCAGATACGCAGTATTTT; CDR3aa: CSASQRDYPDTQYF
v_gene: TRBV3-1; len: 12; d_gene: -; j_gene: TRBJ2-1; abundance: -; CDR3nt: TGTGCCAGCAGCCAAGTCGCCAGTGAGCAGTTCTTC; CDR3aa: CASSQVASEQFF
v_gene: TRBV20-1; len: 15; d_gene: -; j_gene: TRBJ2-1; abundance: -; CDR3nt: TGCAGTGCTAGAGATCTCAGCGGACTCTACAATGAGCAGTTCTTC; CDR3aa: CSARDLSGLYNEQFF
v_gene: TRBV7-9; len: 13; d_gene: TRBD2; j_gene: TRBJ2-3; abundance: -; CDR3nt: TGTGCCAGCAGCCCGGGACTATCAGATACGCAGTATTTT; CDR3aa: CASSPGLSDTQYF
v_gene: TRBV4-3; len: 15; d_gene: -; j_gene: TRBJ2-7; abundance: -; CDR3nt: TGCGCCAGCAGCCAATATAGCGGAGGCTCCTACGAGCAGTACTTC; CDR3aa: CASSQYSGGSYEQYF
v_gene: TRBV27; len: 15; d_gene: -; j_gene: TRBJ2-1; abundance: -; CDR3nt: TGTGCCAGCAGTTACGAGGGAGGATCCTACAATGAGCAGTTCTTC; CDR3aa: CASSYEGGSYNEQFF
v_gene: TRBV6-5; len: 14; d_gene: TRBD2; j_gene: TRBJ2-1; abundance: -; CDR3nt: TGTGCCAGCTTGGGCGGGAGGGCGGACAATGAGCAGTTCTTC; CDR3aa: CASLGGRADNEQFF
v_gene: TRBV13; len: 17; d_gene: TRBD2; j_gene: TRBJ2-7; abundance: -; CDR3nt: TGTGCCAGCAGCCCGGGACTAGCGGGAGAAAGCTCCTACGAGCAGTACTTC; CDR3aa: CASSPGLAGESSYEQYF
v_gene: TRBV15; len: 14; d_gene: -; j_gene: TRBJ2-5; abundance: -; CDR3nt: TGTGCCACCAGCAGAGATCACGGAGGGGAGACCCAGTACTTC; CDR3aa: CATSRDHGGETQYF
v_gene: TRBV27; len: 14; d_gene: -; j_gene: TRBJ2-3; abundance: -; CDR3nt: TGTGCCAGCAGTGGATCGGAAAATATGAATACGCAGTATTTT; CDR3aa: CASSGSENMNTQYF
v_gene: TRBV19; len: 14; d_gene: -; j_gene: TRBJ1-2; abundance: -; CDR3nt: TGTGCCATCTCAAATCACGCCTGGACCTATGGCTACACCTTC; CDR3aa: CAISNHAWTYGYTF
v_gene: TRBV12-5; len: 14; d_gene: TRBD1; j_gene: TRBJ1-2; abundance: -; CDR3nt: TGTGCTAGTGGTTCGGGACAGGGAGACTATGGCTACACCTTC; CDR3aa: CASGSGQGDYGYTF
v_gene: TRBV29-1; len: 12; d_gene: TRBD1; j_gene: TRBJ2-5; abundance: -; CDR3nt: TGCAGCGATCAACAGGGGGCCGAGACCCAGTACTTC; CDR3aa: CSDQQGAETQYF
v_gene: TRBV27; len: 14; d_gene: TRBD2; j_gene: TRBJ2-1; abundance: -; CDR3nt: TGTGCCAGCAGTCCGGGACTAGTAGGCAATGAGCAGTTCTTC; CDR3aa: CASSPGLVGNEQFF
v_gene: TRBV27; len: 13; d_gene: -; j_gene: TRBJ2-7; abundance: -; CDR3nt: TGTGCCAGCAGCCGGGGGCCGGCTTACGAGCAGTACTTC; CDR3aa: CASSRGPAYEQYF
v_gene: TRBV28; len: 15; d_gene: TRBD1; j_gene: TRBJ2-7; abundance: -; CDR3nt: TGTGCCAGCAGTTCCGGGGGACAGGCCTCCTACGAGCAGTACTTC; CDR3aa: CASSSGGQASYEQYF
v_gene: TRBV27; len: 12; d_gene: TRBD1; j_gene: TRBJ2-1; abundance: -; CDR3nt: TGTGCCAGCTCAGGGGGTTCGGGTGAGCAGTTCTTC; CDR3aa: CASSGGSGEQFF
v_gene: TRBV7-9; len: 12; d_gene: -; j_gene: TRBJ2-3; abundance: -; CDR3nt: TGTGCCAGCAGACCACTAGAGGATACGCAGTATTTT; CDR3aa: CASRPLEDTQYF
v_gene: TRBV4-3; len: 15; d_gene: -; j_gene: TRBJ2-2; abundance: -; CDR3nt: TGCGCCAGCAGCCAAGGTGCTAGGGACACCGGGGAGCTGTTTTTT; CDR3aa: CASSQGARDTGELFF